This TCR beta chain emerged from a study of control samples from healthy donors and cancer patients (dated by TCRdb to 2019 to 2021). The receptor library was made with the immunoSEQ multiplex PCR assay. TCRdb stores this immuneACCESS table with in-frame sequences only. Part of the clones is absent; in the studies checked, under half of the shortfall reflects unresolved V genes, and no reason is known for the rest. Across this sample there are under 150,000 clones, with less than 90% seen only once. 8.7% of the sample belongs to the ten largest clones. Reading from cysteine to phenylalanine, the CDR3 counts 12 amino acids. This entry keeps only the CDR3 DNA: 36 bases, framed from base 1. Reading the germline V gene gives CDR1 MGHDK and CDR2 SYGVNS. The trim is 5 bases for V and 5 bases for J, with a gap of 10 bases between the germline ends. About this clone itself: Its antigen has not been determined. Base qualities were left out, and no much larger clone turns up one base away.

The sequenced sample consisted of blood. The sequence was collected from a woman in her twenties or thirties in good health. The sequence is built from TRBV25-1 and TRBJ2-7; no D segment can be confidently identified. The DNA reads as follows: TGTGCCAGCAGTCGCAAGGGCCACGAGCAGTACTTC. It codes for CASSRKGHEQYF.